This note documents a single T cell receptor (beta chain) sequence. This clone's antigen is unknown. Base-call qualities are not available, and no considerably larger clone is one nucleotide away. Ficoll-Paque density gradient centrifugation was the method used to isolate PBMCs. V loses 4 bases, J loses 4 bases, and the germline ends lie 16 bases apart. CDR1 and CDR2, looked up from the germline V gene, are SGHTA and FQGTGA. There are 15 amino acids in the CDR3, from cysteine to phenylalanine inclusive. This entry keeps only the CDR3 DNA: 45 bases, framed from base 1. This sample stems from a study of T-cell memory formation after mild COVID-19 (dated by TCRdb to the early 2020s). Regarding the study in general: TCR sequence clusters from the two donors were largely donor specific. In two donors, T-cell clones that expanded and contracted after mild COVID-19 were tracked by sequencing TCRalpha and TCRbeta repertoires over time. The cohort was made up of two young adult volunteers, one female and one male, who were previously healthy. What the study reported, not specific to this receptor: Whether the second-wave clones peaking on day 37 were SARS-CoV-2 specific was not confirmed. The study included only a couple of mild cases, and larger cohorts that include severe cases with pre-infection samples were judged to be necessary. Contracting CD4+ clones were found mainly in CM and EM memory subsets, while CD8+ clones were enriched in EMRA. Balanced CD4/CD8 phenotypes were observed for clones contracting from day 15 to 85, whereas a bias towards CD4+ was observed for a second wave of clones expanding from day 15 to 37. Some responding clones were found in pre-infection memory, which suggests that pre-existing cross-reactive memory T cells took part in the SARS-CoV-2 response.

Instrument on record: Illumina NovaSeq 6000. TCRalpha and TCRbeta cDNA libraries were constructed by 5'RACE with constant-segment primers, with sample barcodes and unique molecular identifiers being introduced. RNA was extracted from every sample with Trizol reagent. Library amplification was performed in two PCR steps, and a second sample barcode and Illumina TruSeq adapters were introduced in the second step. Sequencing of libraries was performed on an Illumina NovaSeq with 2 x 150 bp paired-end reads. The authors' analysis ran thus. The reads were demultiplexed and collapsed into UMI-guided consensus sequences using migec v1.2.7. Using mixcr v2.1.11, the UMI consensuses were aligned to TRA and TRB V and J templates and assembled into clonotypes. A clonotype was counted as expanded or contracted only if both edgeR and NoisET called the change significant, with noise models trained on biological replicates. For edgeR calls, a false discovery rate-adjusted p below 0.01 and a log2 fold-change threshold of 1 were applied. As an exploratory analysis of dynamics, max-normalized trajectories of the 1000 most abundant clonotypes were examined by PCA with hierarchical clustering. Each responding clone was given a CD4 or CD8 phenotype based on the CD4+ and CD8+ repertoires, which had been sequenced separately. In TCRdb, the public reads were trimmed at Q25 with fastp and aligned with MiXCR, with productive beta chains retained. Here each entry gathers all rows of one CDR3 protein and keeps the most common genes and DNA. TCRdb, not the original authors, processed these V and J calls. The sample contains around 450,000 distinct CDR3 sequences, about 20% of them found a single time. The ten largest clones capture 7.5% to 9.5% of the sample.

The sequence is built from TRBV7-3 and TRBJ2-5; the D gene is perhaps TRBD2, on 6 matching bases. The source of this sequence is an adult woman who had mild COVID-19 (a few samples of this study predate the infection). The sample titles of this study are shuffled in the database, so cell type and time point are left out; the donor was told from shared clones. Sequencing was performed on PBMCs or a T cell subset sorted from them (not recorded which). The bases read TGTGCCAGCAGCTACGCTGGGGGAGGAGGAGAGACCCAGTACTTC. Its translation is CASSYAGGGGETQYF.